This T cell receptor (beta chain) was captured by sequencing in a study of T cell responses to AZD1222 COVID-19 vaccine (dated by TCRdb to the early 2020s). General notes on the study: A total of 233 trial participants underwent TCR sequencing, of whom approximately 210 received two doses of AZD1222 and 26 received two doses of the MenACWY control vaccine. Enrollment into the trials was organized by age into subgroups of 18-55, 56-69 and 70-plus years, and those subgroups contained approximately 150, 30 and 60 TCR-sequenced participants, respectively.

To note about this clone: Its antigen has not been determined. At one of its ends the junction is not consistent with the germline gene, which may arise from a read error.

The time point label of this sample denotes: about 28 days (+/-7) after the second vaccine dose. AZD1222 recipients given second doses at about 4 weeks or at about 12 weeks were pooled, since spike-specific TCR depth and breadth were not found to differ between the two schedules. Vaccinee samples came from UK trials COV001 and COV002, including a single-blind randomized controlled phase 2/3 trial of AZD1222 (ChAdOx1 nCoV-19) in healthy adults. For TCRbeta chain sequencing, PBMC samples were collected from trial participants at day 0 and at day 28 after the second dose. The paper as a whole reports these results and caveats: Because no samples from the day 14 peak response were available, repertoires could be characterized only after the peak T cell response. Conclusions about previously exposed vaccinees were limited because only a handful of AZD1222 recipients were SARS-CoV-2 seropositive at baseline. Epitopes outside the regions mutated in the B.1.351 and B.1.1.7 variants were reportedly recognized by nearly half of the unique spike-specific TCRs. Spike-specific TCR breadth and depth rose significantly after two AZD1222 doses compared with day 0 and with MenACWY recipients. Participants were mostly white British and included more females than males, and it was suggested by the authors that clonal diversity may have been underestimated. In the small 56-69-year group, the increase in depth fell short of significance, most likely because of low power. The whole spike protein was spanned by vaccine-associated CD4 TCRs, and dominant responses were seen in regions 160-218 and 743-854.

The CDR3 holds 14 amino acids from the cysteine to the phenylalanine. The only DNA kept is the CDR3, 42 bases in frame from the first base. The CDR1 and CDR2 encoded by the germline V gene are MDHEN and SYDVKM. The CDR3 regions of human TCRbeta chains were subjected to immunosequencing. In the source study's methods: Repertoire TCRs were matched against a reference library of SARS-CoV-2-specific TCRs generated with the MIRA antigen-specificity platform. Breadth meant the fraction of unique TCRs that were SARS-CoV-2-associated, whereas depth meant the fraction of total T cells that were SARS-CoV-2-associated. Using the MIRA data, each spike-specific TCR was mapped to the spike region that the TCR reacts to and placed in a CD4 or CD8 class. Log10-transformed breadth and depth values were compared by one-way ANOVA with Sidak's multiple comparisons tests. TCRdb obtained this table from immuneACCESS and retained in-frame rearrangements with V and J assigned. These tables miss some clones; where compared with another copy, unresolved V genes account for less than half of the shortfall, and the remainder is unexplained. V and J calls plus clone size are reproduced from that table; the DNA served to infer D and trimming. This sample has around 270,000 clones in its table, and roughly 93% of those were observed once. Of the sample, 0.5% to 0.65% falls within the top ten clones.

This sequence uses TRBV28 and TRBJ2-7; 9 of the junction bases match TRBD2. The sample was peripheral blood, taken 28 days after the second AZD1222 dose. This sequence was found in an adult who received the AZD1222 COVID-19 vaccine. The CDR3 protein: CASSLFPSGVSLDF. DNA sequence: TGTGCCAGCAGTTTATTTCCTAGCGGGGTGAGTTTGGACTTC.